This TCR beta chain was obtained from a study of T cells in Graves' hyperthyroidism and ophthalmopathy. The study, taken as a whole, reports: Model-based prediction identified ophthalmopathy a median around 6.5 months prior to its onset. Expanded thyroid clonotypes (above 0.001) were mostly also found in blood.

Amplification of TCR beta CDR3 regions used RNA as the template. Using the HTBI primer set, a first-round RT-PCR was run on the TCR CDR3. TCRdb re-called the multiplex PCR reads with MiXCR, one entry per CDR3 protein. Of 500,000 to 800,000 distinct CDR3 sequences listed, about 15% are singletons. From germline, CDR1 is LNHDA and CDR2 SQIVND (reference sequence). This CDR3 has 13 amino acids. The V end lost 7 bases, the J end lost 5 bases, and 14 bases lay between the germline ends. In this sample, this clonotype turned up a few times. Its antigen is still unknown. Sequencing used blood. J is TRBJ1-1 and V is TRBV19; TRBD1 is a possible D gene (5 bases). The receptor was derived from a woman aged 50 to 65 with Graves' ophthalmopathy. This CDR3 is CASNLQGGTEAFF. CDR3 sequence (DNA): TGTGCCAGTAATCTTCAGGGAGGTACTGAAGCTTTCTTT.